This T cell receptor (beta chain) appears in the sequencing data of a study of technical replicates of blood from several donors. Clones were read by immunoSEQ multiplex PCR, and TCRdb kept only the in-frame ones, dropping some. The sample lists about 82,000 clones, approximately 94% occurring once. The sample taken for sequencing was T cells isolated from PBMCs. The sequence was obtained from a human donor in good health.

The CDR3 is CASSSVGQDYEQYF. The CDR3 nucleotides are TGTGCCAGCAGTTCAGTGGGACAAGACTACGAGCAGTACTTC. This rearrangement joins TRBV6-6 to TRBJ2-7; TRBD1 is a possible D gene (6 bases). This CDR3 comprises 14 residues. Trimming shortened V by 4 bases and J by 3 bases, and 13 bases separated the two germline ends. Germline CDR1 MNHNY, CDR2 SVGAGI (reference sequence).